This T cell receptor beta chain is from a study of control samples from healthy donors and cancer patients. Sequencing used immunoSEQ multiplex PCR; TCRdb keeps in-frame clones, though not all of them. The sample consists of fewer than 200,000 clones, 80% to 95% of them appearing once. V dropped 2 bases and J dropped 3 bases, with 5 bases sitting between them. This CDR3 contains 13 residues. The germline gives CDR1 ENHRY, CDR2 SYGVKD. The chain joins TRBV10-3 to TRBJ2-1; no firm D call. This sequence originates from a woman aged 55-69 years in good health. Sequenced: blood. This chain's CDR3 is CAISEPFYNEQFF. DNA of the CDR3: TGTGCCATCAGTGAGCCCTTCTACAATGAGCAGTTCTTC.